Below are 18 T cell receptor beta chains sequenced from a single sample in a study of OX40 agonist ivuxolimab in advanced cancers. Repertoires were generated with immunoSEQ multiplex PCR, while TCRdb's copy carries only in-frame clones and drops some. The sample has about 79,000 clones; about nine tenths are singletons. The source material was CD4+ or CD8+ T cells sorted from blood, sampled in a trial of the OX40 agonist ivuxolimab. The source of these receptors is an adult with an advanced solid tumor such as melanoma, head and neck, liver or kidney cancer.

The rearrangement uses TRBV2 and TRBJ2-1, with 9 bases fitting TRBD1. V shed 8 bases and J 5 bases; nucleotides not matched to a gene: 10. The germline CDR1 and CDR2 sequences are SNHLY and FYNNEI. This CDR3 has 15 residues. The CDR3 sequence is CASGNPGQGNNEQFF. The CDR3 DNA follows: TGTGCCAGCGGCAACCCGGGACAGGGCAACAATGAGCAGTTCTTC.

The chain joins TRBV6-5 to TRBJ2-1; TRBD2 aligns across 11 bases. V gave up 5 bases and J gave up 5 bases; unmatched junction bases: 5. This CDR3 has 15 residues. Germline lookup yields CDR1 MNHEY and CDR2 SVGAGI. The CDR3 nucleotides read TGTGCCAGCAGTACTCGACTAGCGGGAAACAATGAGCAGTTCTTC. The encoded protein is CASSTRLAGNNEQFF.

This clone was counted between two and nine times. The V call is TRBV5-4, the J call TRBJ1-1, with unresolved D. The CDR3 totals 13 residues. V lost 3 bases to trimming and J lost 4 bases, with 10 bases between them. Germline CDR1 SGHNT, CDR2 YYREEE (reference sequence). The CDR3 reads CASSSGRSTEAFF. As DNA, the CDR3 is TGTGCCAGCAGCTCCGGGAGGAGCACTGAAGCTTTCTTT.

V usage is TRBV7-8 and J usage is TRBJ1-1; TRBD1 aligns across 10 bases. J lost 8 bases, V lost 0 bases, and 12 bases had no gene match. CDR1 and CDR2 from the germline V gene are SGHVS and FQNEAQ. This CDR3 has 17 amino acids. The chain's CDR3 is CASSLAPPTGGTLEAFF. In DNA, the CDR3 is TGTGCCAGCAGCTTAGCCCCTCCGACAGGGGGCACCTTAGAAGCTTTCTTT.

The chain carries TRBV6-4 and TRBJ1-5; TRBD1 agrees at 10 bases. This CDR3 spans 15 amino acids. Germline V gene lookup returns CDR1 MRHNA and CDR2 SNTAGT. V was pared by 5 bases and J by 5 bases, with 6 bases of the junction left unmatched. Here the CDR3 DNA reads TGTGCCAGCAGTCCCGGGACAGGGGTTCATCAGCCCCAGCATTTT. This sequence encodes CASSPGTGVHQPQHF.

The V and J genes are TRBV14 and TRBJ2-3, with 7 bases identical to TRBD1. With 4 bases clipped from V and 6 bases from J, the junction kept 10 bases outside the gene matches. From germline, CDR1 is SGHDN and CDR2 FVKESK. This CDR3 is built from 15 residues. CDR3 in amino acids: CASSLTGIRADTQYF. In DNA form, the CDR3 reads TGTGCCAGCAGCCTGACAGGGATCAGAGCTGATACGCAGTATTTT.

The chain employs TRBV10-3 and TRBJ2-1; TRBD2 might be the D (6 bases). Germline V gene lookup returns CDR1 ENHRY and CDR2 SYGVKD. The CDR3 is 13 residues long. Trimming removed 5 bases from V and 8 bases from J, with 13 bases in between. CDR3 region: CAISRRVEDEQFF. CDR3 sequence (DNA): TGTGCCATCAGTCGGAGGGTGGAGGATGAGCAGTTCTTC.

This clone was seen once. The gene calls are TRBV7-8 and TRBJ2-1; possibly TRBD2 for D (6 bases). CDR1 is SGHVS, CDR2 FQNEAQ, per germline. The length of the CDR3 is 15 residues. V lost 3 bases and J lost 2, with 11 bases in between. DNA for the CDR3: TGTGCCAGCAGCTTGTCTAGCGTTACCTACAATGAGCAGTTCTTC. The encoded protein is CASSLSSVTYNEQFF.

This chain connects TRBV7-9 to TRBJ2-5; TRBD2 matches 11 bases. This CDR3 has 14 amino acids. Germline-derived CDR1 and CDR2 are SEHNR and FQNEAQ (reference sequence). V trimming: 5 bases; J trimming: 5 bases; junction bases outside the gene matches: 4. As DNA, the CDR3 is TGTGCCAGCAGCCGACTAGCGGGATGGGAGACCCAGTACTTC. Translation gives CASSRLAGWETQYF.

This clone was detected only once. The chain recombines TRBV15 with TRBJ2-1; D may be TRBD1 (5 bases). V gave up 2 bases and J gave up 2 bases, with 16 bases separating them. The CDR3 has 17 amino acids. CDR1 is LNHNV and CDR2 is YYDKDF in the germline V gene (reference sequence). The CDR3 region has the DNA TGTGCCACCAGCAGACAAGTGGCAGCAGGGACCTACAATGAGCAGTTCTTC. Residues: CATSRQVAAGTYNEQFF.

The rearrangement uses TRBV30 and TRBJ1-1; no clear D. This CDR3 has 13 amino acids. Germline V gene data show CDR1 as GTSNPN and CDR2 as SVGIG (reference sequence). V was clipped by 0 bases and J by 1 base, with 6 bases between them. The CDR3 bases are TGTGCCTGGAGTGTTAACCGGAACACTGAAGCTTTCTTT. This gives the protein CAWSVNRNTEAFF.

The rearrangement uses TRBV6-1 and TRBJ2-2; no reliable D call. The length of the CDR3 is 14 residues. V was clipped by 11 bases and J by 0 bases, with 13 bases between them. Germline-derived CDR1 and CDR2 are MNHNS and SASEGT. The CDR3 protein is CAGRAWANTGELFF. The CDR3 DNA follows: TGTGCCGGCCGCGCCTGGGCGAACACCGGGGAGCTGTTTTTT.

The V and J genes are TRBV5-6 and TRBJ2-5; the D call may be TRBD1 or TRBD2 (5 bases each). CDR1 is SGHDT and CDR2 is YYEEEE in the germline V gene. V was clipped by 2 bases and J by 3 bases, with 11 bases between them. The CDR3 runs to 14 residues. CDR3 DNA: TGTGCCAGCAGCTTTAGGGACGTCGAAGAGACCCAGTACTTC. Translation: CASSFRDVEETQYF.

The rearrangement uses TRBV28 and TRBJ1-4, with 8 bases fitting TRBD1. With V trimmed by 5 bases and J by 7 bases, 9 bases remained unmatched. The CDR3 has 15 amino acids. Germline V gene data show CDR1 as MDHEN and CDR2 as SYDVKM. CDR3 in amino acids: CASSPPTGVGEKLFF. The CDR3 DNA reads TGTGCCAGCAGTCCCCCGACAGGGGTGGGTGAAAAACTGTTTTTT.

This clone was seen only once. V usage is TRBV19 and J usage is TRBJ1-1; 10 nucleotides align to TRBD1. The CDR3 is 15 residues long. Germline lookup yields CDR1 LNHDA and CDR2 SQIVND (reference sequence). The ends lost 4 bases at V and 1 base at J; junction bases unmatched: 3. The CDR3 loop is CASSKDRGGNTEAFF. The CDR3 DNA is TGTGCCAGTAGTAAGGACAGGGGGGGGAACACTGAAGCTTTCTTT. The full variable domain, its missing parts supplied by reference TRBV19 and TRBJ1-1, is DGGITQSPKYLFRKEGQNVTLSCEQNLNHDAMYWYRQDPGQGLRLIYYSQIVNDFQKGDIAEGYSVSREKKESFPLTVTSAQKNPTAFYLCASSKDRGGNTEAFFGQGTRLTVV.

V usage is TRBV6-5 and J usage is TRBJ2-3; 7 bases align to TRBD2. V lost 9 bases, J lost 0 bases, and 6 bases stayed unmatched. Germline assignment: CDR1 MNHEY and CDR2 SVGAGI. The CDR3 runs 14 residues. CDR3 sequence: CASLLAPSTDTQYF. The DNA for the CDR3 is TGTGCCAGTCTACTAGCGCCTAGCACAGATACGCAGTATTTT.

The chain carries TRBV5-1 and TRBJ2-3; D is ambiguous. V gave up 7 bases and J gave up 1 base, with 13 bases separating them. The CDR3 extends over 14 amino acids. Germline CDR1 SGHRS, CDR2 YFSETQ. The CDR3 spells CASALRTRTDTQYF. The CDR3 coding sequence is TGCGCCAGCGCCCTGAGAACACGCACAGATACGCAGTATTTT.

This chain links TRBV5-6 with TRBJ2-3; the D gene is possibly TRBD1 (5 bases). Germline V gene sequence: CDR1 SGHDT, CDR2 YYEEEE. The CDR3 has 14 amino acids. V gave up 2 bases and J gave up 4 bases, with 11 bases separating them. CDR3 sequence reads: CASSFGATSDTQYF. The CDR3 DNA reads as TGTGCCAGCAGCTTTGGGGCAACTTCAGATACGCAGTATTTT.